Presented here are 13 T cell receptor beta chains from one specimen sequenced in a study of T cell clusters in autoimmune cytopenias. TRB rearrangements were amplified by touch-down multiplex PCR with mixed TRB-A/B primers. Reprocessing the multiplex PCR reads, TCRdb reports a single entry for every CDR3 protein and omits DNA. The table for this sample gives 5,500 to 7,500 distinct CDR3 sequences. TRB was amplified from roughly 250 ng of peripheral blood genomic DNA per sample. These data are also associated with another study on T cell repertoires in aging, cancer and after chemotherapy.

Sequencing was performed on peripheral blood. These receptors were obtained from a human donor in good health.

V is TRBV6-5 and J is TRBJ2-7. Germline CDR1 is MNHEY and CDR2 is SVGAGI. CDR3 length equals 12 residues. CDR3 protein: CASSSISYEQYF.

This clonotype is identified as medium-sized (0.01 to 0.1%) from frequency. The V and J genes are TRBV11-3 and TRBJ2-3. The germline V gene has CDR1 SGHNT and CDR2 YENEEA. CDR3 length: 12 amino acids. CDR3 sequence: CASSSFSDTQYF.

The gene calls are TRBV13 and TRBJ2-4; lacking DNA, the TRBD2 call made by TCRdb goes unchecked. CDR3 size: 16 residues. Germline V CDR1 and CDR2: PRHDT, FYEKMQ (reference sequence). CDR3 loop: CASSIRGALAKNIQYF.

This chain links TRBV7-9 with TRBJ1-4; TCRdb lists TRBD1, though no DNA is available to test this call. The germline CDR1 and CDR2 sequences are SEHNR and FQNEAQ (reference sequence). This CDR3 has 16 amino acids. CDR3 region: CASSLGVGGLNEKLFF.

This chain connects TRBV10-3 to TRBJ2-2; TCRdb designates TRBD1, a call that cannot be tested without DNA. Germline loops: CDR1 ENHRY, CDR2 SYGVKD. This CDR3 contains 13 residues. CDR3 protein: CASRDRVAGELFF.

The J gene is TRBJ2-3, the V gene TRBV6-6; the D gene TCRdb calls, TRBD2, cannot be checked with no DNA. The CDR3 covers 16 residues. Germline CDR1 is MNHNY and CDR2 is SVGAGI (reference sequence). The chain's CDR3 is CASSSRSGVSTDTQYF.

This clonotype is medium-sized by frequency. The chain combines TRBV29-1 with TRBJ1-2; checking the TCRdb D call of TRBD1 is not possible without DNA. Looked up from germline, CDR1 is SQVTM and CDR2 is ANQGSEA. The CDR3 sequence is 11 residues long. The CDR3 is CSVDRGSGYTF.

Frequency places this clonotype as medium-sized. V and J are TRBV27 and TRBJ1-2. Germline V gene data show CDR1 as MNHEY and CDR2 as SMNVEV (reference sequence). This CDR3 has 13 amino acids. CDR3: CASSKGWSYGYTF.

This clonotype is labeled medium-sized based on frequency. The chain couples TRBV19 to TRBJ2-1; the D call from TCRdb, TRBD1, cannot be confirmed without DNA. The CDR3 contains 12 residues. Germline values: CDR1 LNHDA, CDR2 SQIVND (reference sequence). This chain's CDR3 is CASSIRGNEQFF.

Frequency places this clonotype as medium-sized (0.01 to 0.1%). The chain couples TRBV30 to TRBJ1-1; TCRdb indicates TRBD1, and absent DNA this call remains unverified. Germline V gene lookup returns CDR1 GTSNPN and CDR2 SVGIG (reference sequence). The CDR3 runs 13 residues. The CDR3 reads CAWSVLGLWGAFF. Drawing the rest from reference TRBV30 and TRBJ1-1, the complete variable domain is SQTIHQWPATLVQPVGSPLSLECTVEGTSNPNLYWYRQAAGRGLQLLFYSVGIGQISSEVPQNLSASRPQDRQFILSSKKLLLSDSGFYLCAWSVLGLWGAFFGQGTRLTVV.

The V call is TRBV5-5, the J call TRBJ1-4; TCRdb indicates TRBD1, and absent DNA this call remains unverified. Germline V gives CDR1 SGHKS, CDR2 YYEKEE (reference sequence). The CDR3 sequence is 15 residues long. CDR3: CASSLPGRGNEKLFF.

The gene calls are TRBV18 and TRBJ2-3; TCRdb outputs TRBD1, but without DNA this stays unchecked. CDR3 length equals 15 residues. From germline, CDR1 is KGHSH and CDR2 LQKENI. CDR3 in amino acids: CASSQGVSDTDTQYF.

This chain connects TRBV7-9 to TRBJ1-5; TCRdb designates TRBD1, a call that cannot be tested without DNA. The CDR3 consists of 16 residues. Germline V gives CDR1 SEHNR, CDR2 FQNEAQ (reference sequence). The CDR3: CASSSSGTGVNQPQHF.